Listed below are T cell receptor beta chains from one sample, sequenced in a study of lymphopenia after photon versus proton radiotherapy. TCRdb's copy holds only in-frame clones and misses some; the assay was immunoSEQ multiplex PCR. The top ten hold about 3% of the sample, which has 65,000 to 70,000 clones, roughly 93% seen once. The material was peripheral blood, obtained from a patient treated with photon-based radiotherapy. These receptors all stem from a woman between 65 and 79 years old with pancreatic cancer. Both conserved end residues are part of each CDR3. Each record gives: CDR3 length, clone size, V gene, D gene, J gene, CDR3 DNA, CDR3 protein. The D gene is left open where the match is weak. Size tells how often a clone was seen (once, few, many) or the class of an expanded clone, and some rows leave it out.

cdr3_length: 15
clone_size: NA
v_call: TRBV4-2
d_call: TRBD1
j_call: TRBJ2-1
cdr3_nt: TGTGCCAGCAGCGTCGGGACAGGGGGCTACAATGAGCAGTTCTTC
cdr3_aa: CASSVGTGGYNEQFF

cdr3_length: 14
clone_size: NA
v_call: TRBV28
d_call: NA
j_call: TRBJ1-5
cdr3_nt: TGTGCCAGCAGACCGACGGATGGCAATCAGCCCCAGCATTTT
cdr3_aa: CASRPTDGNQPQHF

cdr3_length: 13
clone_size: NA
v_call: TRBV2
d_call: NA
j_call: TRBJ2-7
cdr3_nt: TGTGCCAGCAGTGAAGCGGTCGTAGGCGAGCAGTACTTC
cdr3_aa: CASSEAVVGEQYF

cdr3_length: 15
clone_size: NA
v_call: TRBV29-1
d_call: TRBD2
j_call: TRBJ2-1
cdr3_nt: TGCAGCGTTAAGGGCAGGGCTAGCGGGAGCAATGAGCAGTTCTTC
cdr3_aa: CSVKGRASGSNEQFF

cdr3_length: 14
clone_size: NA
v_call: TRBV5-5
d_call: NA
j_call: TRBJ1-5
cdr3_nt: TGTGCCAGCAACGAACAGGGTAGCAATCAGCCCCAGCATTTT
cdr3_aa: CASNEQGSNQPQHF

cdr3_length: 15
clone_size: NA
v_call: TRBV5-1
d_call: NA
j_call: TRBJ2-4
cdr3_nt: TGCGCCAGCAGCATCGGACAGTTAGCCAAAAACATTCAGTACTTC
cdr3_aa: CASSIGQLAKNIQYF

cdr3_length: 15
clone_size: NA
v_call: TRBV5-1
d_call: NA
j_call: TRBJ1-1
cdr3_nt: TGCGCCAGCAGCCAGGGACACGCGGTGAACACTGAAGCTTTCTTT
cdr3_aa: CASSQGHAVNTEAFF

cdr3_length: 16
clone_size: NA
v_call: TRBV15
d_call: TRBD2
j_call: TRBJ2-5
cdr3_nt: TGTGCCACCAGCAGAGATCACGCTAGCGGGAAAGAGACCCAGTACTTC
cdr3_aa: CATSRDHASGKETQYF

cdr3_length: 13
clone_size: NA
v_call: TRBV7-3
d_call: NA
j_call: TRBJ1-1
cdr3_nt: TGTGCCAGCAGCTTAACAGGCCGGACTGAAGCTTTCTTT
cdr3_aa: CASSLTGRTEAFF

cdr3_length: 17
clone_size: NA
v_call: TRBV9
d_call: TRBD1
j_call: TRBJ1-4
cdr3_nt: TGTGCCAGACCACCGGCACCAGGGACAGGCTTTGAAGAAAAACTGTTTTTT
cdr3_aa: CARPPAPGTGFEEKLFF

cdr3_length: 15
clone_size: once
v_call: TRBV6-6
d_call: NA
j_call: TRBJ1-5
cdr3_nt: TGTGCCAGCAGCCCGAAGGGTCTTAGCAATCAGCCCCAGCATTTT
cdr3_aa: CASSPKGLSNQPQHF

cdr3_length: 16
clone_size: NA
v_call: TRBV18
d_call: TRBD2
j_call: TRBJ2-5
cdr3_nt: TGTGCCAGCTCACCCATGGTTAGCGGGAGACGGGAGACCCAGTACTTC
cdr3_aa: CASSPMVSGRRETQYF

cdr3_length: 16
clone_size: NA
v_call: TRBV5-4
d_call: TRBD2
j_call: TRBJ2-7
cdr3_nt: TGTGCCAGCAGCCCGATAGGGACTAGCGGAAACTACGAGCAGTACTTC
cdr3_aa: CASSPIGTSGNYEQYF

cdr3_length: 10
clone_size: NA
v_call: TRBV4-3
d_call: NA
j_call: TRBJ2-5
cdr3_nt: TGCGCCAGCAGCCAAGAGACCCAGTACTTC
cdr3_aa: CASSQETQYF

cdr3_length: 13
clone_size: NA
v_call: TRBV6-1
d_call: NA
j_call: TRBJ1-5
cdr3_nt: TGTGCCTCCAACGAGAGGGGGAATCAGCCCCAGCATTTT
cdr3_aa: CASNERGNQPQHF

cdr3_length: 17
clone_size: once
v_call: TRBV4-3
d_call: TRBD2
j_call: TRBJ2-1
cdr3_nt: TGCGCCAGCAGCCGTAATTCCGGGACTAGCGGACCTAATGAGCAGTTCTTC
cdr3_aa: CASSRNSGTSGPNEQFF

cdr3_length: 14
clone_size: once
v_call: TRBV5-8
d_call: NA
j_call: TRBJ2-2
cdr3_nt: TGTGCCAGCAGCTTGGTACCGAACACCGGGGAGCTGTTTTTT
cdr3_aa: CASSLVPNTGELFF

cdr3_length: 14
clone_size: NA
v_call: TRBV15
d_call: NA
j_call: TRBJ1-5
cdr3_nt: TGTGCCACCAGCAGAGACAGGACGAGTGGGCCCCAGCATTTT
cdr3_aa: CATSRDRTSGPQHF

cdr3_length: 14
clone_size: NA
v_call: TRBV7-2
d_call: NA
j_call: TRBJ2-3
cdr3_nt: TGTGCCAGCAGCTTAAGAGCAGTAGCAGATACGCAGTATTTT
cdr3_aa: CASSLRAVADTQYF

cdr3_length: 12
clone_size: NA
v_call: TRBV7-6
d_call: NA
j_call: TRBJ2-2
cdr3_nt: TGTGCCAGCAGCTTAGACTCCGGGGAGCTGTTTTTT
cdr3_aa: CASSLDSGELFF

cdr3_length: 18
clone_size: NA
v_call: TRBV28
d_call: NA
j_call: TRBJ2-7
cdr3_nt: TGTGCCAGCAGTTCTTGGGGACCCAGGGGTAGTGGGGCCTACGAGCAGTACTTC
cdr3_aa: CASSSWGPRGSGAYEQYF

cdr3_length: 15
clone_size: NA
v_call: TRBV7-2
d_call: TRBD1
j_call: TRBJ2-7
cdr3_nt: TGTGCCAGCTGCAAACAGGGGATGGTCCCATACGAGCAGTACTTC
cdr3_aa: CASCKQGMVPYEQYF

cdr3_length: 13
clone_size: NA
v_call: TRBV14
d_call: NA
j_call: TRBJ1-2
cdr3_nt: TGTGCCAGCAGCCAGAGGGGCGGGCTTGGCTACACCTTC
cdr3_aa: CASSQRGGLGYTF

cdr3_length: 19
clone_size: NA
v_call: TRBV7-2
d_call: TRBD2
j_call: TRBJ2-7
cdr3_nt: TGTGCCAGCAGCTTACTTGCCACTAGCGGGAGGACCCGACAATACGAGCAGTACTTC
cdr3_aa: CASSLLATSGRTRQYEQYF

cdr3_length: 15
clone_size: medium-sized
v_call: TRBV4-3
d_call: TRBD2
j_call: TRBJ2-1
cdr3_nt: TGCGCCAGCAGCCAAACTAGCGGGGCTTACAATGAGCAGTTCTTC
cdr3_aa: CASSQTSGAYNEQFF

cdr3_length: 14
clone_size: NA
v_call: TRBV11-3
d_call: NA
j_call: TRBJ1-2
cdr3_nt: TGTGCCAGCAGCTTAGATCAGACAGGATATGGCTACACCTTC
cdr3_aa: CASSLDQTGYGYTF

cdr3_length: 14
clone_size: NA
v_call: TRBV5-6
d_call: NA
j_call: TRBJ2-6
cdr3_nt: TGTGCCAGCAGCTTATCGGCTGGGGCCAACGTCCTGACTTTC
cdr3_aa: CASSLSAGANVLTF

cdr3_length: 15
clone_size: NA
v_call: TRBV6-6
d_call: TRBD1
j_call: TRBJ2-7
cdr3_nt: TGTGCCAGCAAATCCGGGACAGGGGTGTTGGGCGAGCAGTACTTC
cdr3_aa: CASKSGTGVLGEQYF

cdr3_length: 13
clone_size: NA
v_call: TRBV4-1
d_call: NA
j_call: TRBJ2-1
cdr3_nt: TGCGCCAGCCTTTCCTTACAGGGCGATGAGCAGTTCTTC
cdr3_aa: CASLSLQGDEQFF

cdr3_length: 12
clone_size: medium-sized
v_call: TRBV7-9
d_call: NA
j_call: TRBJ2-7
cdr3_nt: TGTGCCAGCAGCTTTTCCCCCTACGAGCAGTACTTC
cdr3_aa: CASSFSPYEQYF

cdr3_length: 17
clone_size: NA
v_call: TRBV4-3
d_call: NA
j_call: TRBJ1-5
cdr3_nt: TGCGCCAGCAGCCAAGAAGTACGGCAGAATAGCAATCAGCCCCAGCATTTT
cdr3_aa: CASSQEVRQNSNQPQHF

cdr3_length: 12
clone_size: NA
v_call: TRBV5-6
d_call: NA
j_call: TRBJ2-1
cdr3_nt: TGTGCCAGCAGCTTGGGGACTATCTCGCAGTTCTTC
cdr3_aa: CASSLGTISQFF

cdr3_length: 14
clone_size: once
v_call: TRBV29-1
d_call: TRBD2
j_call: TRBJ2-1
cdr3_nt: TGCAGCGCCGAGGGGACTAGCGGGAGTAATGAGCAGTTCTTC
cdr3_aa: CSAEGTSGSNEQFF

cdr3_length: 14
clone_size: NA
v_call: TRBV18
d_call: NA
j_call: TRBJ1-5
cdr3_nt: TGTGCCAGCTCATCCCAGGGGTTGTATCAGCCCCAGCATTTT
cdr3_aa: CASSSQGLYQPQHF

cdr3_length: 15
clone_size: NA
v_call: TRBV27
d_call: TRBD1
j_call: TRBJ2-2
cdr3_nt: TGTGCCAGCAGCCCCGGGACAGGGAGGGGCGGGGAGCTGTTTTTT
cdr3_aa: CASSPGTGRGGELFF

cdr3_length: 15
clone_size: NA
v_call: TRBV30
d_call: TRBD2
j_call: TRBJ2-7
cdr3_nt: TGTGCCTGGAGCGTTGGCCCGAATTTGGGAGGGGAGCAGTACTTC
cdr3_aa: CAWSVGPNLGGEQYF

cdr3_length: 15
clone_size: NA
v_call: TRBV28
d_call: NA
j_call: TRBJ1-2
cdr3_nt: TGTGCCAGCATTCCCCTGGGGGAACTGTACTATGGCTACACCTTC
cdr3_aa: CASIPLGELYYGYTF

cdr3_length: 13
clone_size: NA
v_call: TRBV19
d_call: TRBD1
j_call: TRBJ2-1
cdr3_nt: TGTGCCAGCAATCCTACAGGGGGGAATGAGCAGTTCTTC
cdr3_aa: CASNPTGGNEQFF

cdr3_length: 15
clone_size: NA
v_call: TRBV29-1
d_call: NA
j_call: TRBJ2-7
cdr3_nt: TGCAGCGTTGAAGTGCGGGACAGACCTGCCTACGAGCAGTACTTC
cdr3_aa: CSVEVRDRPAYEQYF

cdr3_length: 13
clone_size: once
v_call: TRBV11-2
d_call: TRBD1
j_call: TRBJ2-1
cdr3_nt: TGTGCCAGCAGCTATGGGACAGGCAGTGAGCAGTTCTTC
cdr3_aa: CASSYGTGSEQFF

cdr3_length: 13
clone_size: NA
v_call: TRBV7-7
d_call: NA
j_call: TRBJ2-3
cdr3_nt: TGTGCTAGCAGCGCAACAGGGCTTGATACGCAGTATTTT
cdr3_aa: CASSATGLDTQYF

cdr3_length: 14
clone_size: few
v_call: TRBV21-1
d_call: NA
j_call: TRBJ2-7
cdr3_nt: TGTGCCAGCAGCCCCCTGCGACAAGCCTACGAGCAGTACTTC
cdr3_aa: CASSPLRQAYEQYF

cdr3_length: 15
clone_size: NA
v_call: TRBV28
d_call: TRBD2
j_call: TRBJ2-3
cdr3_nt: TGTGCCAGCAGTGGGGGACTAGGAGTCACAGATACGCAGTATTTT
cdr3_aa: CASSGGLGVTDTQYF

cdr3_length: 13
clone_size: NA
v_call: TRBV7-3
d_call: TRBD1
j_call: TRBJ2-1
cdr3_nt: TGTGCCAGCAGCTTAACTGGACAGGGGGCTTGGTTCTTC
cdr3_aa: CASSLTGQGAWFF

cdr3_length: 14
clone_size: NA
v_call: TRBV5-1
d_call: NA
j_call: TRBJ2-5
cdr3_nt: TGCGCCAGCAGCTTCAGAGGGGGAGGTGAGACCCAGTACTTC
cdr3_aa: CASSFRGGGETQYF

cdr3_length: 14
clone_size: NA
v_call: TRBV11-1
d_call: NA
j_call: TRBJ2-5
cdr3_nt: TGTGCCAGCAGCTTAGTGGGTAGTTTGGAGACCCAGTACTTC
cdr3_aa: CASSLVGSLETQYF

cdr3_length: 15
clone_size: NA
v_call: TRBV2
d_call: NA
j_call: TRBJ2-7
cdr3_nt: TGTGCCAGCAGCGACAAAAGGGACGGCTCCTACGAGCAGTACTTC
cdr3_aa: CASSDKRDGSYEQYF

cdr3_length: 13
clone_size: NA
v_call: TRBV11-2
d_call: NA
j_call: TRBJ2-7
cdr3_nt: TGTGCCAGCAGCTTAGAGCCAACAGCGGAGCAGTACTTC
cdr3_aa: CASSLEPTAEQYF